In this sample, the clone carrying this TCR beta chain turned up a few times. CDR1 and CDR2 from the germline V gene are MDHEN and SYDVKM. This CDR3 has 12 amino acids. V was clipped by 8 bases and J by 6 bases, with 11 bases between them. Per the original data handling: Nucleated cell counts were estimated from reference gene primer amplification. TCRdb keeps only in-frame clones here, not all; method: immunoSEQ multiplex PCR. V and J calls and clone size are copied from that table; D and trimming were computed from the DNA. The sample has under 140,000 clones, under 75% seen once. This entry belongs to a study of blood T cell repertoires in COVID-19. Across the study: PBMCs, B-cell-depleted T cells, or T cells were the source of the cDNA or gDNA that made up the material.

The gene calls are TRBV28 and TRBJ1-5; the D gene is possibly TRBD1 (5 bases). The sample was peripheral blood. This sequence originates from a woman aged 60 to 75 with acute or convalescent COVID-19. CDR3 coding DNA: TGTGCCAGCTGGGGGGGGAGTCAGCCCCAGCATTTT. This sequence encodes CASWGGSQPQHF.